Shown below are 13 T cell receptor beta chains from a single sample sequenced in a study of cytotoxic CD8 clonotypes in ibrutinib-treated CLL. The repertoire was sequenced with immunoSEQ multiplex PCR; TCRdb's copy has only in-frame clones and lacks some. The data show fewer than 25,000 clones, roughly 80% seen once. The specimen comprised PBMCs, sampled before ibrutinib treatment. These receptors all come from a human donor with chronic lymphocytic leukemia.

The chain has TRBV7-8 and TRBJ2-3; D perhaps matches TRBD1 (5 bases). This CDR3 is 15 amino acids long. Trimming stripped 3 bases from V and 5 bases from J, with 15 bases between. Germline V gene sequence: CDR1 SGHVS, CDR2 FQNEAQ. CDR3: CASSLMKQEGDTQYF. Written as DNA, the CDR3 is TGTGCCAGCAGCTTGATGAAACAGGAAGGAGATACGCAGTATTTT.

V and J are TRBV6-5 and TRBJ2-7; unclear D gene. Trimming shortened V by 8 bases and J by 5 bases, and 19 bases separated the two germline ends. Germline CDR1 and CDR2: MNHEY and SVGAGI. CDR3 length: 14 residues. CDR3 residues: CASRTYGISDEQYF. In DNA, the CDR3 is TGTGCCAGCCGTACATATGGCATTTCGGACGAGCAGTACTTC.

J is TRBJ2-7 and V is TRBV7-2; TRBD2 matches 7 bases. Germline CDR1 and CDR2: SGHTA and FQGNSA. V was pared by 2 bases and J by 4 bases, with 5 bases of the junction left unmatched. The CDR3 contains 14 residues. The CDR3 reads CASSLSSGEYEQYF. The CDR3 DNA reads as TGTGCCAGCAGCTTATCCAGCGGGGAGTACGAGCAGTACTTC. Full variable domain (missing parts from reference TRBV7-2 and TRBJ2-7): GAGVSQSPSNKVTEKGKDVELRCDPISGHTALYWYRQSLGQGLEFLIYFQGNSAPDKSGLPSDRFSAERTGGSVSTLTIQRTQQEDSAVYLCASSLSSGEYEQYFGPGTRLTVT.

The rearrangement uses TRBV9 and TRBJ2-7; a weak D match, TRBD2 (7 bases). Germline V gene data show CDR1 as SGDLS and CDR2 as YYNGEE. The CDR3 runs 15 residues. The germline V and J ends were trimmed by 0 bases and 4 bases, with 14 bases remaining between them. In DNA form, the CDR3 reads TGTGCCAGCAGCGTAGCCGGGGGGCGCATGTACGAGCAGTACTTC. Translated, it gives CASSVAGGRMYEQYF.

DNA of the CDR3: TGTGCCAGCAGCCCAACCTTAGACAGGTTCCTGAACACCGGGGAGCTGTTTTTT. Translating gives CASSPTLDRFLNTGELFF. The genes are TRBV7-3 and TRBJ2-2; possible D gene TRBD1, 6 bases. Germline values: CDR1 SGHTA, CDR2 FQGTGA. V dropped 5 bases and J dropped 1 base, with 20 bases sitting between them. This CDR3 is built from 18 residues.

This clone is labeled as medium-sized. This chain links TRBV19 with TRBJ1-5, with D possibly TRBD1 on 5 matching bases. This CDR3 is built from 13 residues. Per germline, CDR1 LNHDA and CDR2 SQIVND (reference sequence). V was pared by 7 bases and J by 3 bases, with 10 bases between. Here the CDR3 reads CASTDRFNQPQHF. CDR3 nucleotide sequence: TGTGCCAGTACTGACAGATTCAATCAGCCCCAGCATTTT.

The rearrangement joins TRBV27 to TRBJ2-2; unclear D gene. The CDR3 has 12 residues. Trimming pared 3 bases from V and 8 bases from J, leaving 7 bases between. Looked up from germline, CDR1 is MNHEY and CDR2 is SMNVEV (reference sequence). Here the CDR3 reads CASSFRGGELFF. Here the CDR3 DNA reads TGTGCCAGCAGTTTCAGAGGAGGGGAGCTGTTTTTT.

CDR3 amino acids: CASSDVGELFF. The CDR3, as DNA: TGTGCCAGCAGTGATGTCGGGGAGCTGTTTTTT. V is TRBV2 and J is TRBJ2-2; the D is unclear. The length of the CDR3 is 11 residues. Trimming took off 3 bases at V and 7 bases at J, with 3 bases between the two ends. From germline, CDR1 is SNHLY and CDR2 FYNNEI. Full variable domain (outside the CDR3, taken from reference TRBV2 and TRBJ2-2): EPEVTQTPSHQVTQMGQEVILRCVPISNHLYFYWYRQILGQKVEFLVSFYNNEISEKSEIFDDQFSVERPDGSNFTLKIRSTKLEDSAMYFCASSDVGELFFGEGSRLTVL.

The genes are TRBV9 and TRBJ2-1, with 10 bases aligning to TRBD1. The ends lost 0 bases at V and 15 bases at J; junction bases unmatched: 6. Looked up from germline, CDR1 is SGDLS and CDR2 is YYNGEE. CDR3 length: 13 amino acids. The CDR3, as DNA: TGTGCCAGCAGCGTAGGGGACAGGGGAGCGCCGTTCTTC. Translating it yields CASSVGDRGAPFF.

This clone turned up a few times. The chain combines TRBV11-2 with TRBJ1-2; a possible D gene is TRBD1 (5 bases). Germline V lookup: CDR1 SGHAT, CDR2 FQNNGV. CDR3 length equals 14 residues. Trimming stripped 3 bases from V and 4 bases from J, with 12 bases between. The CDR3 coding sequence is TGTGCCAGCAGCTTGGGGGAGGCATTCTATGGCTACACCTTC. Its protein product is CASSLGEAFYGYTF.

The sample holds a few counts of this clone. V and J are TRBV5-1 and TRBJ1-2; D possibly corresponds to TRBD1 (6 bases). Germline assignment: CDR1 SGHRS and CDR2 YFSETQ. Trimming took off 3 bases at V and 7 bases at J, with 22 bases between the two ends. This CDR3 comprises 16 residues. This chain's CDR3 is CASSSRRQGSHGGYTF. CDR3 DNA: TGCGCCAGCAGCTCCCGACGGCAGGGGTCTCATGGTGGCTACACCTTC.

The chain carries TRBV18 and TRBJ2-7; D gene ambiguous. In germline, CDR1 is KGHSH, CDR2 LQKENI. The CDR3 is 15 amino acids. The V end was cut by 6 bases, the J end by 5 bases, with 20 bases between. In DNA, the CDR3 is TGTGCCAGCTCCCTCTCGAATGGGGTTTGGGACGAGCAGTACTTC. Residues: CASSLSNGVWDEQYF.

The gene calls are TRBV27 and TRBJ1-5; D is uncertain. V was clipped by 3 bases and J by 0 bases, with 6 bases between them. Germline lookup yields CDR1 MNHEY and CDR2 SMNVEV (reference sequence). The CDR3 sequence is 14 residues long. CDR3 sequence reads: CASSFLDSNQPQHF. CDR3 nucleotide sequence: TGTGCCAGCAGTTTTTTGGATAGCAATCAGCCCCAGCATTTT.